One and the same sample provided the 27 T cell receptor beta chains below, sequenced in a study of TIL therapy for anti-PD-1-resistant metastatic lung cancer. The immunoSEQ assay was v3. The protocol was immunoSEQ multiplex PCR, while the TCRdb copy is restricted to in-frame clones and leaves out a portion. Of about 12,000 clones in the sample, 80% were seen once. Time point indicated: pre-treatment sample, taken before nivolumab and TIL therapy. Sequenced material: blood, taken at baseline. Receptors were obtained from a person aged 25-79 years with non-small cell lung cancer.

The chain joins TRBV5-4 to TRBJ2-5; D is possibly TRBD1 (6 bases). Germline V gene data show CDR1 as SGHNT and CDR2 as YYREEE (reference sequence). V was shortened by 4 bases and J by 2 bases, with 9 bases between the two germline ends. This CDR3 is 13 amino acids long. This CDR3 is CASSLDRQETQYF. The CDR3 region has the DNA TGTGCCAGCAGCCTGGACAGACAAGAGACCCAGTACTTC.

The chain is built from TRBV5-1 and TRBJ2-2; D gene uncertain. Germline loops: CDR1 SGHRS, CDR2 YFSETQ. The CDR3 sequence is 11 residues long. With 0 bases removed from V and 9 bases from J, the gap between germline ends came to 3 bases. CDR3 protein: CASSLVRELFF. As DNA, the CDR3 is TGCGCCAGCAGCTTGGTCAGGGAGCTGTTTTTT.

As regards this clone: Other DNA sequences in this sample translate to the same CDR3. V and J are TRBV29-1 and TRBJ1-5, with TRBD1 as a possible D gene (5 bases). The CDR3 extends over 13 amino acids. Trimming left V 6 bases short and J 6 bases short, with 15 bases between. Per the germline V gene, CDR1 is SQVTM and CDR2 is ANQGSEA. The CDR3 loop reads CSVVSGIGQPQHF. The DNA for the CDR3 is TGCAGCGTGGTGTCAGGGATAGGTCAGCCCCAGCATTTT.

V gene TRBV25-1 combines with J gene TRBJ2-7; 7 positions match TRBD1. With 2 bases clipped from V and 2 bases from J, the junction kept 3 bases outside the gene matches. The V gene's germline CDR1 is MGHDK and CDR2 SYGVNS. The CDR3 runs to 14 residues. CDR3 protein: CASSEQGETYEQYF. CDR3 nucleotide sequence: TGTGCCAGCAGTGAACAGGGGGAAACCTACGAGCAGTACTTC.

The V call is TRBV19, the J call TRBJ1-1; 7 bases fit TRBD1. Germline CDR1 and CDR2: LNHDA and SQIVND (reference sequence). The CDR3 contains 16 residues. After removal of 6 bases from V and 3 bases from J, the junction contained 13 bases not matched to a gene. The CDR3 spells CASSPGTAPEDTEAFF. The CDR3 coding sequence is TGTGCCAGTAGCCCAGGGACAGCACCTGAGGACACTGAAGCTTTCTTT.

The chain has TRBV5-1 and TRBJ2-5; D not resolved. CDR1 and CDR2 (germline): SGHRS, YFSETQ. This CDR3 has 11 amino acids. Trimming pared 5 bases from V and 2 bases from J, leaving 4 bases between. Here the CDR3 reads CASRLQETQYF. CDR3 DNA sequence: TGCGCCAGCAGATTACAAGAGACCCAGTACTTC.

The V gene is TRBV4-3, the J gene TRBJ2-3; 11 nucleotides line up with TRBD2. CDR1 is LGHNA, CDR2 YSLEER, per germline. The CDR3 has 16 residues. V dropped 3 bases and J dropped 6; count of bases not matched to a gene: 8. The CDR3 coding sequence is TGCGCCAGCAGCCAGGCTTTAGCGGGAGGGCCGGATACGCAGTATTTT. It specifies CASSQALAGGPDTQYF.

The sample holds a few counts of this clone. CDR3 bases: TGTGCCAGTCAAGCCCGCGGGAGAGGCACCGGGGAGCTGTTTTTT. It yields the protein CASQARGRGTGELFF. The rearrangement joins TRBV19 to TRBJ2-2; 7 bases fit TRBD2. The CDR3 has 15 residues. J was trimmed by 4 bases and V by 8 bases; bases with no gene match: 10. Germline loops: CDR1 LNHDA, CDR2 SQIVND (reference sequence).

The V gene is TRBV7-8, the J gene TRBJ2-2; D uncertain. V dropped 2 bases and J dropped 6 bases, with 10 bases sitting between them. The CDR3 consists of 14 residues. Germline CDR1 SGHVS, CDR2 FQNEAQ. CDR3 amino acids: CASSLSSEPGELFF. CDR3 sequence (DNA): TGTGCCAGCAGCTTAAGCTCCGAGCCCGGGGAGCTGTTTTTT.

This chain connects TRBV30 to TRBJ2-5; TRBD2 matches at 8 bases. Germline V lookup: CDR1 GTSNPN, CDR2 SVGIG (reference sequence). J was trimmed by 6 bases and V by 0 bases; bases with no gene match: 3. This CDR3 is 13 amino acids long. This chain's CDR3 is CAWSVTGGQTQYF. As DNA, the CDR3 is TGTGCCTGGAGTGTAACGGGGGGGCAGACCCAGTACTTC.

The sample holds one count of this clone. This chain joins TRBV7-9 and TRBJ2-1; 10 positions match TRBD1. The ends lost 7 bases at V and 9 bases at J; junction bases unmatched: 15. Germline V gene lookup returns CDR1 SEHNR and CDR2 FQNEAQ (reference sequence). CDR3 length: 16 amino acids. CDR3 residues: CASIDPPGTGVREQFF. The CDR3 DNA reads as TGTGCCAGCATCGACCCACCAGGGACAGGGGTTCGTGAGCAGTTCTTC. Combining the CDR3 with reference TRBV7-9 and TRBJ2-1 gives the whole variable domain DTGVSQNPRHKITKRGQNVTFRCDPISEHNRLYWYRQTLGQGPEFLTYFQNEAQLEKSRLLSDRFSAERPKGSFSTLEIQRTEQGDSAMYLCASIDPPGTGVREQFFGPGTRLTVL.

The chain recombines TRBV7-2 with TRBJ2-7; D is undetermined. The germline gives CDR1 SGHTA, CDR2 FQGNSA. V lost 1 base to trimming and J lost 3 bases, with 7 bases between them. The CDR3 sequence is 13 residues long. In DNA form, the CDR3 reads TGTGCCAGCAGCTTAGGGGGTGGCTACGAGCAGTACTTC. Translation: CASSLGGGYEQYF.

This rearrangement joins TRBV29-1 to TRBJ2-7, with TRBD1 matching over 8 bases. CDR1 is SQVTM and CDR2 is ANQGSEA in the germline V gene. CDR3 length: 17 residues. V trimming: 0 bases; J trimming: 0 bases; junction bases outside the gene matches: 10. In DNA form, the CDR3 reads TGCAGCGTTGAAGATCGGGGCGGACAGGGCCACTCCTACGAGCAGTACTTC. It specifies CSVEDRGGQGHSYEQYF.

The rearrangement joins TRBV6-5 to TRBJ1-5; D remains ambiguous. There are 15 residues in the CDR3. The germline V gene has CDR1 MNHEY and CDR2 SVGAGI. V lost 6 bases and J lost 2, with 14 bases in between. The CDR3 protein is CASRSSLRGNQPQHF. The CDR3, as DNA: TGTGCCAGCAGATCGTCCCTGAGGGGCAATCAGCCCCAGCATTTT.

The table lists this clone with a few counts. J is TRBJ2-7 and V is TRBV13; D remains unclear. V was cut by 2 bases and J by 3 bases, with 2 bases left in between. CDR1 and CDR2 (germline): PRHDT, FYEKMQ (reference sequence). This CDR3 has 11 amino acids. The CDR3 reads CASSLYYEQYF. In DNA, the CDR3 is TGTGCCAGCAGCTTATACTACGAGCAGTACTTC.

The rearrangement joins TRBV14 to TRBJ1-6; possible D gene TRBD1, 5 bases. Germline assignment: CDR1 SGHDN and CDR2 FVKESK. The CDR3 is 15 residues long. V lost 1 base and J 10 bases, leaving 14 bases between the germline ends. Here the CDR3 reads CASSQAQGRESPLHF. The CDR3 nucleotides are TGTGCCAGCAGCCAAGCGCAGGGACGAGAATCACCCCTCCACTTT.

The CDR3, as DNA: TGTGCCAGCAGCCGCCTCGACAGGGACCATGGCTACACCTTC. Its translation is CASSRLDRDHGYTF. This sequence joins TRBV4-2 and TRBJ1-2, with 7 bases lining up with TRBD1. This CDR3 is 14 amino acids long. V lost 4 bases and J lost 6; bases outside the gene matches: 8. Germline CDR1 LGHNA, CDR2 YNFKEQ.

The V gene is TRBV6-5, the J gene TRBJ2-7; the match to TRBD1 covers 9 bases. Germline CDR1 MNHEY, CDR2 SVGAGI. The trim removed 0 bases at V and 3 bases at J, leaving 0 bases unmatched. The length of the CDR3 is 14 residues. Here the CDR3 DNA reads TGTGCCAGCAGTTACTCGACAGGGGGCTACGAGCAGTACTTC. Amino acid sequence: CASSYSTGGYEQYF.

For the CDR3, the DNA is TGTGCCAGCAGCCAAGATTCACTAGCGGCTAGCACAGATACGCAGTATTTT. It is translated as CASSQDSLAASTDTQYF. This chain connects TRBV4-2 to TRBJ2-3; 8 bases are shared with TRBD2. Germline assignment: CDR1 LGHNA and CDR2 YNFKEQ. V was clipped by 0 bases and J by 0 bases; unmatched bases: 5. CDR3 length equals 17 residues.

The V and J genes are TRBV7-6 and TRBJ2-1, with D possibly TRBD2 on 6 matching bases. V gave up 5 bases and J gave up 9 bases, with 14 bases separating them. Germline V gene sequence: CDR1 SGHVS, CDR2 FNYEAQ. The CDR3 spans 13 residues. The CDR3, as DNA: TGTGCCAGCAGCGCGCGCCCAGCGGGTGAGCAGTTCTTC. As protein: CASSARPAGEQFF.

This chain connects TRBV30 to TRBJ2-7; 8 nucleotides agree with TRBD2. The length of the CDR3 is 13 residues. Germline trimming cut 0 bases from V and 7 bases from J; bases unmatched to any gene: 5. CDR1 is GTSNPN, CDR2 SVGIG, per germline (reference sequence). CDR3 in amino acids: CAWSVWTSFEQYF. The CDR3 DNA reads TGTGCCTGGAGTGTCTGGACTAGCTTTGAGCAGTACTTC.

J is TRBJ1-5 and V is TRBV6-1; D possibly corresponds to TRBD1 (6 bases). Germline CDR1 reads MNHNS; CDR2 reads SASEGT. There are 18 residues in the CDR3. Trimming left V 1 base short and J 0 bases short, with 16 bases between. The CDR3, as DNA: TGTGCCAGCAGTGAAGGGCATGGGGGCAGCTATAGCAATCAGCCCCAGCATTTT. This encodes CASSEGHGGSYSNQPQHF.

This clone was counted once. The chain couples TRBV29-1 to TRBJ1-1; D remains ambiguous. Germline V gene sequence: CDR1 SQVTM, CDR2 ANQGSEA. The CDR3 consists of 11 residues. The germline V and J ends were trimmed by 8 bases and 10 bases, with 17 bases remaining between them. The CDR3 here is CSSSGSDGAFF. DNA of the CDR3: TGCAGCTCATCGGGTTCCGATGGAGCTTTCTTT. Full variable domain (rest looked up from reference TRBV29-1 and TRBJ1-1): SAVISQKPSRDICQRGTSLTIQCQVDSQVTMMFWYRQQPGQSLTLIATANQGSEATYESGFVIDKFPISRPNLTFSTLTVSNMSPEDSSIYLCSSSGSDGAFFGQGTRLTVV.

In its sample, this clone was seen a few times. The J gene is TRBJ2-2, the V gene TRBV6-6; 8 nucleotides align to TRBD1. Germline assignment: CDR1 MNHNY and CDR2 SVGAGI (reference sequence). This CDR3 has 16 residues. The V and J ends lost 4 bases and 5 bases, in that order; junction bases with no gene match: 9. The CDR3, as DNA: TGTGCCAGCAGTTTTACAGGGGGTCAAAGGACCGGGGAGCTGTTTTTT. It codes for CASSFTGGQRTGELFF.

The chain has TRBV29-1 and TRBJ2-2; the D call may be TRBD1 or TRBD2 (7 bases each). Germline CDR1 and CDR2: SQVTM and ANQGSEA. This CDR3 has 14 amino acids. V lost 7 bases and J lost 0, with 12 bases in between. CDR3 amino acids: CSGEGTANTGELFF. The CDR3 DNA follows: TGCAGCGGGGAGGGGACAGCGAACACCGGGGAGCTGTTTTTT.

This chain joins TRBV5-4 and TRBJ2-2; D uncertain. This CDR3 is 13 amino acids long. V was trimmed by 2 bases and J by 6 bases, leaving 8 bases between them. From germline, CDR1 is SGHNT and CDR2 YYREEE (reference sequence). The CDR3 spells CASSFLNAGELFF. The CDR3 DNA reads TGTGCCAGCAGCTTCTTGAATGCCGGGGAGCTGTTTTTT.

The chain is built from TRBV6-5 and TRBJ1-2; D unclear. V lost 4 bases and J 4 bases, leaving 10 bases between the germline ends. The CDR3 has 13 residues. Germline CDR1 and CDR2: MNHEY and SVGAGI. CDR3 sequence (DNA): TGTGCCAGCAGTTTCGGCCCTACCTATGGCTACACCTTC. Translating it yields CASSFGPTYGYTF.